This note documents a single T cell receptor beta chain sequence. The germline V gene encodes CDR1 MNHEY and CDR2 SMNVEV (reference sequence). This CDR3 has 13 residues. The V segment lost 9 bases and the J segment 2 bases; nucleotides outside the gene matches: 5. TCRdb's table, derived via immunoSEQ multiplex PCR, lists solely in-frame clones and lacks some. The repertoire holds 75,000 to 90,000 clones, with 85% to 95% as singletons. The data originate from a study of technical replicates of blood from a few donors. The chain uses TRBV27 and TRBJ2-3, with 7 bases aligning to TRBD2. This sequence originates from a human donor in good health. Sequencing was done on a sample of T cells isolated from PBMCs. The CDR3 region has the DNA TGTGCCAGTAGCGGGTCCCTCACAGATACGCAGTATTTT. It yields the protein CASSGSLTDTQYF.